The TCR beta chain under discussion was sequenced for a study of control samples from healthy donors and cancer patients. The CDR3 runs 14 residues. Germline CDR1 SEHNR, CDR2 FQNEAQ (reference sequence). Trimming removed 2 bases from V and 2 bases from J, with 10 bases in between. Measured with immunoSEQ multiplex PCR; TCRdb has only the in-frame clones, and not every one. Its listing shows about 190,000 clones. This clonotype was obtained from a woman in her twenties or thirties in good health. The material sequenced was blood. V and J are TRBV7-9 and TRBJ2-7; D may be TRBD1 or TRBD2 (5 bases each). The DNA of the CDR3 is TGTGCCAGCAGCTTAAGGGACGGAGCCTACGAGCAGTACTTC. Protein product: CASSLRDGAYEQYF.